These 29 T cell receptor beta chains originate from one sample sequenced in a study of cytomegalovirus exposure and HLA in healthy donors. Data came from immunoSEQ multiplex PCR; TCRdb stores just in-frame clones and leaves some out. Counted here are some 180,000 clones, 81% occurring once; the ten biggest clones make up around 1.2%. Sequenced material: PBMCs. The origin of the receptors is a woman aged 30 to 39 in good health and CMV-seronegative.

The count of this clone is one. The rearrangement joins TRBV28 to TRBJ1-5; TRBD1 is a possible D gene (6 bases). CDR3 length: 15 amino acids. Germline V gene lookup returns CDR1 MDHEN and CDR2 SYDVKM. The V end lost 1 base, the J end lost 6 bases, and 13 bases lay between the germline ends. CDR3 region: CASSLSGIRGQPQHF. CDR3 nucleotides: TGTGCCAGCAGTTTATCAGGGATCAGGGGTCAGCCCCAGCATTTT.

This chain links TRBV18 with TRBJ2-2; 9 bases match TRBD2. Germline V gene data show CDR1 as KGHSH and CDR2 as LQKENI. The V and J ends lost 3 bases and 0 bases, in that order; junction bases with no gene match: 8. CDR3 length: 18 amino acids. CDR3 in DNA: TGTGCCAGCTCACCGCGGTTAGCGGGAGTGTCGAACACCGGGGAGCTGTTTTTT. Its protein product is CASSPRLAGVSNTGELFF.

The CDR3 DNA sequence: TGTGCCAGCAGCCCCACAGAGACCTACGAGCAGTACTTC. Translated, it gives CASSPTETYEQYF. The rearrangement links TRBV7-8 to TRBJ2-7; D gene unclear. V was trimmed by 5 bases and J by 2 bases, leaving 10 bases between them. The germline CDR1 and CDR2 sequences are SGHVS and FQNEAQ. The CDR3 extends over 13 amino acids.

The gene calls are TRBV15 and TRBJ2-5; no firm D call. V shed 5 bases and J shed 2 bases, with 12 bases lying between them. Per germline, CDR1 LNHNV and CDR2 YYDKDF (reference sequence). This CDR3 has 14 residues. The CDR3 spells CATSRGQAQETQYF. DNA for the CDR3: TGTGCCACCAGCCGCGGTCAAGCTCAAGAGACCCAGTACTTC.

The chain joins TRBV5-8 to TRBJ2-6; 11 positions agree with TRBD1. The junction had 7 bases not matched to a gene; V was cut back by 3 bases and J by 2 bases. The CDR3 covers 18 residues. Germline CDR1 reads SGHTS; CDR2 reads YDEGEE. The CDR3 sequence: CASSWMPGQGAGANVLTF. The CDR3 coding sequence is TGTGCCAGCAGCTGGATGCCGGGACAGGGGGCTGGGGCCAACGTCCTGACTTTC.

This clone was recorded once. The J gene is TRBJ2-7, the V gene TRBV29-1, with 7 bases that match TRBD1. This CDR3 has 13 amino acids. The germline CDR1 and CDR2 sequences are SQVTM and ANQGSEA. Trimming took 7 bases from V and 0 from J; bases not matched to a gene: 6. CDR3 DNA sequence: TGCAGCGGCGTACAGGGGTCCTCCTACGAGCAGTACTTC. Translation gives CSGVQGSSYEQYF.

The chain employs TRBV11-2 and TRBJ2-1; TRBD1 might be the D (6 bases). CDR3 length: 13 residues. Trimming pared 1 base from V and 8 bases from J, leaving 9 bases between. Germline loops: CDR1 SGHAT, CDR2 FQNNGV. CDR3 in amino acids: CASSLGQVYEQFF. The CDR3 DNA reads as TGTGCCAGCAGCTTAGGACAGGTTTATGAGCAGTTCTTC.

V is TRBV19 and J is TRBJ1-2; 7 nucleotides align to TRBD1. Trimming at V came to 7 bases and at J to 4 bases, leaving 15 bases not matched to a gene. Germline CDR1 LNHDA, CDR2 SQIVND (reference sequence). This CDR3 is 16 amino acids long. DNA of the CDR3: TGTGCCAGTACCCCAAAGGGAGGACAGGTTCGCTATGGCTACACCTTC. Its translation: CASTPKGGQVRYGYTF.

The chain carries TRBV7-2 and TRBJ1-5; 7 bases align to TRBD1. V gave up 6 bases and J gave up 5 bases; unmatched junction bases: 10. Germline lookup yields CDR1 SGHTA and CDR2 FQGNSA. The CDR3 extends over 15 amino acids. For the CDR3, the DNA is TGTGCCAGCAGTCAAAGGGGGCGTCGGGATCAGCCCCAGCATTTT. Translation gives CASSQRGRRDQPQHF.

The chain couples TRBV10-2 to TRBJ1-1, with D uncertain. The CDR3 has 12 amino acids. Looked up from germline, CDR1 is WSHSY and CDR2 is SAAADI. V was trimmed by 6 bases and J by 3 bases, leaving 8 bases between them. The CDR3 sequence is CASRYRDTEAFF. In DNA form, the CDR3 reads TGCGCCAGCAGATACCGGGACACTGAAGCTTTCTTT.

This clone was found once. The genes are TRBV6-5 and TRBJ2-1, with 9 bases aligning to TRBD1. The ends lost 5 bases at V and 3 bases at J; junction bases unmatched: 5. CDR3 size: 15 residues. The germline V gene has CDR1 MNHEY and CDR2 SVGAGI. The CDR3 coding sequence is TGTGCCAGCAGTAAGGACAGGGGATACTACAATGAGCAGTTCTTC. Its translation is CASSKDRGYYNEQFF.

Here the CDR3 reads CASSPHSGWGRIPGELFF. As DNA, the CDR3 is TGTGCCAGCAGCCCTCACTCGGGATGGGGGCGCATCCCCGGGGAGCTGTTTTTT. The chain employs TRBV14 and TRBJ2-2, with a tentative D call TRBD1 (6 bases). With 4 bases removed from V and 6 bases from J, the gap between germline ends came to 24 bases. The length of the CDR3 is 18 residues. Germline CDR1 SGHDN, CDR2 FVKESK.

The rearrangement uses TRBV9 and TRBJ2-1, with D tentatively TRBD2 (6 bases). Germline V lookup: CDR1 SGDLS, CDR2 YYNGEE. The length of the CDR3 is 15 residues. V was clipped by 1 base and J by 7 bases, with 15 bases between them. CDR3 DNA sequence: TGTGCCAGCAGCGTATATGACGGGGCGGGGAATGAGCAGTTCTTC. Translating it yields CASSVYDGAGNEQFF.

This sequence joins TRBV5-1 and TRBJ1-2; 7 bases agree with TRBD1. J was trimmed by 0 bases and V by 3 bases; bases with no gene match: 8. CDR3 length: 16 amino acids. CDR1 is SGHRS, CDR2 YFSETQ, per germline. The CDR3 DNA reads TGCGCCAGCAGCTCCGGGACAGCAAACGCTAACTATGGCTACACCTTC. It translates to CASSSGTANANYGYTF.

The gene calls are TRBV9 and TRBJ2-5; TRBD1 aligns across 10 bases. Germline CDR1 reads SGDLS; CDR2 reads YYNGEE. This CDR3 has 16 amino acids. J gave up 6 bases and V 0 bases, and 8 bases lay outside the gene matches. The CDR3 loop is CASSVGPGQGRKTQYF. DNA for the CDR3: TGTGCCAGCAGCGTAGGACCGGGACAGGGGAGAAAGACCCAGTACTTC. Combining the CDR3 with reference TRBV9 and TRBJ2-5 gives the whole variable domain DSGVTQTPKHLITATGQRVTLRCSPRSGDLSVYWYQQSLDQGLQFLIQYYNGEERAKGNILERFSAQQFPDLHSELNLSSLELGDSALYFCASSVGPGQGRKTQYFGPGTRLLVL.

This chain uses TRBV5-1 with TRBJ1-2; TRBD1 aligns across 7 bases. V was clipped by 2 bases and J by 4 bases; unmatched bases: 5. The germline V gene encodes CDR1 SGHRS and CDR2 YFSETQ. The CDR3 runs 14 residues. The CDR3 coding sequence is TGCGCCAGCAGCTTACCGGGACAGAGCTATGGCTACACCTTC. It is translated as CASSLPGQSYGYTF. Full variable domain (missing parts from reference TRBV5-1 and TRBJ1-2): KAGVTQTPRYLIKTRGQQVTLSCSPISGHRSVSWYQQTPGQGLQFLFEYFSETQRNKGNFPGRFSGRQFSNSRSEMNVSTLELGDSALYLCASSLPGQSYGYTFGSGTRLTVV.

This rearrangement joins TRBV5-5 to TRBJ2-3; the D gene is possibly TRBD2 (6 bases). Germline V gene data show CDR1 as SGHKS and CDR2 as YYEKEE (reference sequence). The V end lost 4 bases, the J end lost 2 bases, and 20 bases lay between the germline ends. This CDR3 contains 17 residues. As DNA, the CDR3 is TGTGCCAGCAGCGCGTCCGGGACTTCCCACAACACAGATACGCAGTATTTT. Translation: CASSASGTSHNTDTQYF.

CDR3: CASSLSQANYGYTF. The CDR3 coding sequence is TGTGCCAGCAGCTTATCCCAGGCTAACTATGGCTACACCTTC. The chain carries TRBV7-9 and TRBJ1-2; D remains ambiguous. V dropped 2 bases and J dropped 0 bases, with 7 bases sitting between them. The CDR3 loop spans 14 amino acids. Germline V gives CDR1 SEHNR, CDR2 FQNEAQ (reference sequence).

V is TRBV27 and J is TRBJ2-7, with 9 bases identical to TRBD1. After removal of 5 bases from V and 3 bases from J, the junction contained 8 bases not matched to a gene. The germline gives CDR1 MNHEY, CDR2 SMNVEV (reference sequence). The CDR3 spans 15 residues. The CDR3 protein is CASSPTGGRFYEQYF. For the CDR3, the DNA is TGTGCCAGCAGTCCGACAGGGGGGAGGTTCTACGAGCAGTACTTC.

The chain employs TRBV6-5 and TRBJ2-7; 7 bases map to TRBD2. There are 14 residues in the CDR3. Trimming took 5 bases from V and 5 from J; bases not matched to a gene: 9. Germline lookup yields CDR1 MNHEY and CDR2 SVGAGI. The CDR3 region has the DNA TGTGCCAGCAGTACACCGGGGGGTTTTAACGAGCAGTACTTC. This encodes CASSTPGGFNEQYF.

The genes are TRBV6-5 and TRBJ1-3, with TRBD1 identical over 7 bases. Trimming took 6 bases from V and 8 from J; bases not matched to a gene: 10. The CDR3 has 14 amino acids. Germline V gene data show CDR1 as MNHEY and CDR2 as SVGAGI. CDR3 loop: CASSYFTGEDTIYF. The DNA of the CDR3 is TGTGCCAGCAGCTATTTTACAGGGGAGGACACCATATATTTT.

The V gene is TRBV18, the J gene TRBJ2-2; possible D gene TRBD1, 5 bases. This CDR3 has 15 residues. Germline V gives CDR1 KGHSH, CDR2 LQKENI. The V and J ends lost 5 bases and 0 bases respectively, with 10 bases between them. The CDR3: CASSSTVANTGELFF. CDR3 in DNA: TGTGCCAGCTCATCGACAGTTGCGAACACCGGGGAGCTGTTTTTT.

The chain has TRBV27 and TRBJ1-6; D is unresolved. Germline assignment: CDR1 MNHEY and CDR2 SMNVEV (reference sequence). The CDR3 totals 14 residues. The V gene lost 5 bases and the J gene lost 8 bases, with 13 bases spanning the gap. As DNA, the CDR3 is TGTGCCAGCAGTGGAGGGAGGGAGGATTCACCCCTCCACTTT. It specifies CASSGGREDSPLHF.

The chain employs TRBV9 and TRBJ1-6, with no clear D. The CDR3 totals 15 residues. Germline V gives CDR1 SGDLS, CDR2 YYNGEE. The germline V and J ends were trimmed by 3 bases and 0 bases, with 7 bases remaining between them. CDR3 bases: TGTGCCAGCAGCGGCACAGTCTCCTATAATTCACCCCTCCACTTT. This gives the protein CASSGTVSYNSPLHF.

The chain has TRBV30 and TRBJ2-5; TRBD1 agrees at 9 bases. Germline loops: CDR1 GTSNPN, CDR2 SVGIG (reference sequence). The trim removed 0 bases at V and 6 bases at J, leaving 8 bases unmatched. There are 15 residues in the CDR3. CDR3 sequence (DNA): TGTGCCTGGAGTGTATCCGGGACAGGGTTGAAGACCCAGTACTTC. Translated: CAWSVSGTGLKTQYF. Using reference TRBV30 and TRBJ2-5 for the parts outside the CDR3, the full variable domain is SQTIHQWPATLVQPVGSPLSLECTVEGTSNPNLYWYRQAAGRGLQLLFYSVGIGQISSEVPQNLSASRPQDRQFILSSKKLLLSDSGFYLCAWSVSGTGLKTQYFGPGTRLLVL.

This chain connects TRBV13 to TRBJ2-3, with D maybe TRBD2 (6 bases). Trimming stripped 8 bases from V and 1 base from J, with 13 bases between. The CDR3 extends over 14 amino acids. Germline CDR1 PRHDT, CDR2 FYEKMQ (reference sequence). CDR3 in amino acids: CASFRGIRTDTQYF. The CDR3 DNA reads TGTGCCAGCTTCCGCGGGATCCGCACAGATACGCAGTATTTT.

The chain is built from TRBV5-1 and TRBJ2-3; 12 nucleotides line up with TRBD2. Germline loops: CDR1 SGHRS, CDR2 YFSETQ. The CDR3 has 17 residues. Unmatched junction bases numbered 8, after V lost 4 bases and J lost 2 bases. The CDR3 loop reads CASSPMTSGRYTDTQYF. The DNA for the CDR3 is TGCGCCAGCAGCCCCATGACTAGCGGGAGATACACAGATACGCAGTATTTT.

The gene calls are TRBV19 and TRBJ1-2; 8 nucleotides agree with TRBD1. The J segment lost 5 bases and the V segment lost 6 bases, leaving 8 bases of the junction unmatched. Germline assignment: CDR1 LNHDA and CDR2 SQIVND (reference sequence). The CDR3 has 14 amino acids. CDR3 sequence: CASSTKTGDYGYTF. CDR3 sequence (DNA): TGTGCCAGTAGCACAAAGACAGGGGATTATGGCTACACCTTC.

The chain links TRBV18 to TRBJ1-5; D unclear. In germline, CDR1 is KGHSH, CDR2 LQKENI. The CDR3 extends over 16 amino acids. Trimming took off 0 bases at V and 2 bases at J, with 11 bases between the two ends. The CDR3 DNA reads as TGTGCCAGCTCACCACCGGCGGGAGAAGGCAATCAGCCCCAGCATTTT. Amino acids: CASSPPAGEGNQPQHF.